The 31 T cell receptor beta chains reported below all come from one sample, sequenced in a study of shared clonotypes between healthy human individuals. Profiling relied on immunoSEQ multiplex PCR, and the TCRdb table lists in-frame clones only, not all of them. The sample lists 2 million to 2.5 million clones, approximately 93% occurring once. Source material: naive CD4+ T cells from PBMCs. Specified subset: CD45RA+ positively selected. These receptors all come from a man between 18 and 29 years old in good health. Some clones in this sample may be carry-over from other donors' samples.

This chain links TRBV27 with TRBJ1-5, with D uncertain. Germline CDR1 is MNHEY and CDR2 is SMNVEV (reference sequence). Trimming cost V 5 bases and J 1 base, with 15 bases left between them. The CDR3 loop spans 16 amino acids. CDR3 sequence: CASSQIPFESNQPQHF. CDR3 sequence (DNA): TGTGCCAGCAGTCAAATCCCCTTTGAAAGCAATCAGCCCCAGCATTTT.

V and J are TRBV11-2 and TRBJ2-1, with 13 positions matching TRBD2. Germline V gives CDR1 SGHAT, CDR2 FQNNGV. The CDR3 is 17 residues long. Losses at the gene ends were 5 bases for V and 8 bases for J; bases not matched to a gene: 12. The CDR3 reads CASSPGLAGERAHEQFF. CDR3 bases: TGTGCCAGCAGCCCTGGACTAGCGGGAGAGCGGGCCCATGAGCAGTTCTTC.

The chain recombines TRBV4-1 with TRBJ2-7; 8 positions match TRBD1. Per germline, CDR1 MGHRA and CDR2 YSYEKL. The CDR3 runs 15 residues. J was trimmed by 3 bases and V by 4 bases; bases with no gene match: 8. CDR3: CASSRQGHRDYEQYF. As DNA, the CDR3 is TGCGCCAGCAGCCGACAGGGGCACAGGGACTACGAGCAGTACTTC.

This sequence joins TRBV28 and TRBJ1-4, with a possible D match to TRBD1 (5 bases). CDR3 length equals 14 residues. The V and J ends lost 2 bases and 6 bases respectively, with 10 bases between them. Per the germline V gene, CDR1 is MDHEN and CDR2 is SYDVKM. In DNA form, the CDR3 reads TGTGCCAGCAGTTTAGGCAGGGTCGATGAAAAACTGTTTTTT. Protein product: CASSLGRVDEKLFF.

For the CDR3, the DNA is TGTGCCAGCTCACTCGACAGGGCCCGAGCCTACGAGCAGTACTTC. Its protein product is CASSLDRARAYEQYF. The V gene is TRBV18, the J gene TRBJ2-7, with 7 bases fitting TRBD1. This CDR3 is built from 15 residues. V shed 4 bases and J 2 bases; nucleotides not matched to a gene: 8. CDR1 and CDR2 (germline): KGHSH, LQKENI.

The chain recombines TRBV28 with TRBJ2-2; D possibly corresponds to TRBD2 (5 bases). The V end lost 6 bases, the J end lost 4 bases, and 9 bases lay between the germline ends. The CDR3 totals 13 residues. Per the germline V gene, CDR1 is MDHEN and CDR2 is SYDVKM. CDR3 nucleotides: TGTGCCAGCAGACTAGTGTTCACCGGGGAGCTGTTTTTT. Its translation is CASRLVFTGELFF. The variable domain in full, with the rest retrieved from reference TRBV28 and TRBJ2-2, is DVKVTQSSRYLVKRTGEKVFLECVQDMDHENMFWYRQDPGLGLRLIYFSYDVKMKEKGDIPEGYSVSREKKERFSLILESASTNQTSMYLCASRLVFTGELFFGEGSRLTVL.

The chain couples TRBV5-4 to TRBJ1-4; D not resolved. Germline V gives CDR1 SGHNT, CDR2 YYREEE (reference sequence). This CDR3 is 14 amino acids long. V was clipped by 3 bases and J by 6 bases, with 12 bases between them. The CDR3 region is CASSSRSGDEKLFF. For the CDR3, the DNA is TGTGCCAGCAGCTCCAGGTCCGGGGATGAAAAACTGTTTTTT.

This chain uses TRBV5-4 with TRBJ1-3; the match to TRBD1 covers 7 bases. From germline, CDR1 is SGHNT and CDR2 YYREEE (reference sequence). The length of the CDR3 is 19 residues. J gave up 1 base and V 4 bases, and 17 bases lay outside the gene matches. In nucleotides, the CDR3 is TGTGCCAGCAGCGTCACTTCGGGACAGAACCGTCTATCTGGAAACACCATATATTTT. Translation: CASSVTSGQNRLSGNTIYF.

This clone was recorded only once. V gene TRBV6-5 combines with J gene TRBJ1-2; 7 nucleotides agree with TRBD1. Trimming at V came to 2 bases and at J to 4 bases, leaving 7 bases not matched to a gene. The germline CDR1 and CDR2 sequences are MNHEY and SVGAGI. This CDR3 region has 15 residues. DNA of the CDR3: TGTGCCAGCAGTTACCCGGGACAGACCATCTATGGCTACACCTTC. Amino acids: CASSYPGQTIYGYTF.

This sequence joins TRBV7-2 and TRBJ1-2; possibly TRBD1 for D (5 bases). This CDR3 contains 14 residues. Per the germline V gene, CDR1 is SGHTA and CDR2 is FQGNSA. V dropped 6 bases and J dropped 2 bases, with 13 bases sitting between them. For the CDR3, the DNA is TGTGCCAGCAGTCCGGGACTGATCAACTATGGCTACACCTTC. Its protein is CASSPGLINYGYTF.

The rearrangement joins TRBV5-1 to TRBJ2-7, with 11 bases identical to TRBD2. V trimming: 3 bases; J trimming: 13 bases; junction bases outside the gene matches: 12. CDR3 length equals 14 residues. Germline V gene data show CDR1 as SGHRS and CDR2 as YFSETQ. CDR3 DNA: TGCGCCAGCAGCTCGGAGGGCACTAGCGGGAGATATTACTTC. This sequence encodes CASSSEGTSGRYYF.

This chain uses TRBV25-1 with TRBJ1-4; no clear D gene. The germline gives CDR1 MGHDK, CDR2 SYGVNS. Deletions cut 3 bases from V and 1 base from J, with 6 bases between. This CDR3 comprises 14 residues. DNA for the CDR3: TGTGCCAGCAGTGAGGAGATAACTAATGAAAAACTGTTTTTT. Encoded protein: CASSEEITNEKLFF.

V gene TRBV4-3 combines with J gene TRBJ1-2; D unresolved. Trimming took off 0 bases at V and 8 bases at J, with 16 bases between the two ends. This CDR3 has 15 residues. Per the germline V gene, CDR1 is LGHNA and CDR2 is YSLEER. CDR3 nucleotide sequence: TGCGCCAGCAGCCAAGATCAAGGATCCGCGGGCGGCTACACCTTC. Translating gives CASSQDQGSAGGYTF.

This chain connects TRBV7-3 to TRBJ1-2; D gene unclear. The CDR3 is 14 residues long. With 2 bases removed from V and 6 bases from J, the gap between germline ends came to 13 bases. Germline assignment: CDR1 SGHTA and CDR2 FQGTGA. The CDR3 region has the DNA TGTGCCAGCAGCTTAGACCTCCAGTTTAATGGCTACACCTTC. It translates to CASSLDLQFNGYTF.

About this clone: Other DNA sequences within the sample encode an identical CDR3. The V call is TRBV30, the J call TRBJ1-2; TRBD1 matches at 8 bases. The CDR3 is made up of 13 amino acids. V shed 3 bases and J 5 bases; nucleotides not matched to a gene: 5. CDR1 and CDR2 (germline): GTSNPN, SVGIG (reference sequence). DNA of the CDR3: TGTGCCTGGAGCGCCGACAGGGGATATGGCTACACCTTC. It codes for CAWSADRGYGYTF.

Points on this clone: The same CDR3 can be traced to other DNA sequences in this sample. The J gene is TRBJ2-1, the V gene TRBV18; 8 bases line up with TRBD2. This CDR3 is built from 16 residues. Per germline, CDR1 KGHSH and CDR2 LQKENI. Losses at the gene ends were 4 bases for V and 0 bases for J; bases not matched to a gene: 5. The CDR3 region is CASSLLSGSSYNEQFF. The CDR3 bases are TGTGCCAGCTCACTTCTCAGCGGGAGCTCCTACAATGAGCAGTTCTTC.

The genes are TRBV18 and TRBJ1-2; D is possibly TRBD1 (5 bases). The V and J ends lost 6 bases and 6 bases respectively, with 20 bases between them. This CDR3 is 15 amino acids long. Germline CDR1 reads KGHSH; CDR2 reads LQKENI. In DNA form, the CDR3 reads TGTGCCAGCTCTCTCCGAGGGGCAGGGAGAGATGGCTACACCTTC. Translating it yields CASSLRGAGRDGYTF. The full variable domain, with the rest looked up from reference TRBV18 and TRBJ1-2, is NAGVMQNPRHLVRRRGQEARLRCSPMKGHSHVYWYRQLPEEGLKFMVYLQKENIIDESGMPKERFSAEFPKEGPSILRIQQVVRGDSAAYFCASSLRGAGRDGYTFGSGTRLTVV.

The CDR3 spells CAWSVPGEVSGNTIYF. In DNA, the CDR3 is TGTGCCTGGAGTGTCCCGGGGGAGGTCTCTGGAAACACCATATATTTT. V usage is TRBV30 and J usage is TRBJ1-3; D perhaps matches TRBD1 (5 bases). Trimming left V 0 bases short and J 0 bases short, with 12 bases between. Germline values: CDR1 GTSNPN, CDR2 SVGIG (reference sequence). The CDR3 runs 16 residues.

The rearrangement uses TRBV2 and TRBJ1-5; D perhaps matches TRBD1 (5 bases). Trimming took 8 bases from V and 2 from J, leaving 19 bases between them. Germline V gene lookup returns CDR1 SNHLY and CDR2 FYNNEI. The CDR3 sequence is 16 residues long. CDR3 loop: CASRRDPYFGNQPQHF. In nucleotides, the CDR3 is TGTGCCAGCCGCAGGGACCCTTATTTTGGCAATCAGCCCCAGCATTTT.

The chain is built from TRBV28 and TRBJ1-5, with 9 bases matching TRBD1. CDR3 length: 14 residues. V trimming: 8 bases; J trimming: 4 bases; junction bases outside the gene matches: 6. Germline V gene data show CDR1 as MDHEN and CDR2 as SYDVKM. The CDR3 DNA is TGTGCCAGCTCGACAGGGGGTCCTAATCAGCCCCAGCATTTT. It codes for CASSTGGPNQPQHF.

The J gene is TRBJ1-6, the V gene TRBV4-1; D possibly corresponds to TRBD1 (5 bases). V dropped 4 bases and J dropped 0 bases, with 7 bases sitting between them. Per germline, CDR1 MGHRA and CDR2 YSYEKL. CDR3 length: 15 amino acids. CDR3 DNA sequence: TGCGCCAGCAGCCCAGGGAGCTCCTATAATTCACCCCTCCACTTT. This sequence encodes CASSPGSSYNSPLHF.

The J gene is TRBJ2-7, the V gene TRBV28, with a possible D match to TRBD1 (5 bases). The CDR3 totals 12 residues. Germline CDR1 MDHEN, CDR2 SYDVKM. Trimming cost V 6 bases and J 2 bases, with 8 bases left between them. The CDR3 DNA reads as TGTGCCAGCAGGTTGGACACCTACGAGCAGTACTTC. It yields the protein CASRLDTYEQYF.

The CDR3 loop is CASSAGWGTYNEQFF. The CDR3 nucleotides are TGTGCCAGCTCCGCGGGGTGGGGAACCTACAATGAGCAGTTCTTC. V usage is TRBV2 and J usage is TRBJ2-1; TRBD2 might be the D (6 bases). V dropped 8 bases and J dropped 2 bases, with 16 bases sitting between them. Germline V CDR1 and CDR2: SNHLY, FYNNEI. CDR3 length: 15 residues.

The V gene is TRBV18, the J gene TRBJ1-2; 7 bases are a match to TRBD1. The V and J ends lost 3 bases and 5 bases, in that order; junction bases with no gene match: 9. The CDR3 spans 15 residues. The germline gives CDR1 KGHSH, CDR2 LQKENI. Here the CDR3 reads CASSPVGTDLYGYTF. CDR3 coding DNA: TGTGCCAGCTCACCGGTCGGGACAGACCTATATGGCTACACCTTC. Variable domain in full (rest from reference TRBV18 and TRBJ1-2): NAGVMQNPRHLVRRRGQEARLRCSPMKGHSHVYWYRQLPEEGLKFMVYLQKENIIDESGMPKERFSAEFPKEGPSILRIQQVVRGDSAAYFCASSPVGTDLYGYTFGSGTRLTVV.

The chain combines TRBV4-1 with TRBJ1-1; D gene unclear. Deletions cut 0 bases from V and 3 bases from J, with 8 bases between. The germline CDR1 and CDR2 sequences are MGHRA and YSYEKL. The CDR3 has 14 residues. CDR3 region: CASSQDPSYTEAFF. CDR3 bases: TGCGCCAGCAGCCAAGATCCCAGTTACACTGAAGCTTTCTTT.

The chain combines TRBV5-4 with TRBJ2-5, with 12 bases identical to TRBD2. CDR3 length: 18 residues. V lost 0 bases and J lost 2; bases outside the gene matches: 8. Germline V gene lookup returns CDR1 SGHNT and CDR2 YYREEE (reference sequence). The CDR3 loop is CASSLGTLAGGLQETQYF. Here the CDR3 DNA reads TGTGCCAGCAGCTTGGGCACACTAGCGGGAGGACTTCAAGAGACCCAGTACTTC.

The V call is TRBV7-3, the J call TRBJ2-5; 12 bases line up with TRBD2. The CDR3 runs 15 residues. Germline values: CDR1 SGHTA, CDR2 FQGTGA. Trimming at V came to 6 bases and at J to 3 bases, leaving 5 bases not matched to a gene. CDR3 residues: CASRPRLAGEETQYF. For the CDR3, the DNA is TGTGCCAGCAGGCCAAGACTAGCGGGGGAAGAGACCCAGTACTTC.

This rearrangement joins TRBV28 to TRBJ1-3; D is ambiguous. From germline, CDR1 is MDHEN and CDR2 SYDVKM. The CDR3 totals 13 residues. Trimming took 7 bases from V and 1 from J, leaving 8 bases between them. The CDR3 DNA is TGTGCCAGCAACGGACTTTCTGGAAACACCATATATTTT. Translating it yields CASNGLSGNTIYF.

V gene TRBV18 combines with J gene TRBJ2-2; D remains unclear. V lost 1 base to trimming and J lost 4 bases, with 10 bases between them. The CDR3 runs 15 residues. Germline CDR1 reads KGHSH; CDR2 reads LQKENI. The chain's CDR3 is CASSPLPGLTGELFF. The CDR3 DNA is TGTGCCAGCTCACCACTTCCCGGCCTCACCGGGGAGCTGTTTTTT.

The CDR3 protein is CASSIYPGWEETQYF. In nucleotides, the CDR3 is TGTGCCAGTAGTATTTATCCAGGGTGGGAAGAGACCCAGTACTTC. The V gene is TRBV19, the J gene TRBJ2-5; TRBD1 might be the D (5 bases). The germline V gene has CDR1 LNHDA and CDR2 SQIVND (reference sequence). The CDR3 contains 15 residues. Trimming removed 3 bases at V and 3 bases at J, with 14 bases between.

This rearrangement joins TRBV7-3 to TRBJ1-2, with D perhaps TRBD1 (6 bases). CDR3 size: 13 residues. The germline V gene has CDR1 SGHTA and CDR2 FQGTGA. V lost 5 bases and J lost 8, with 15 bases in between. The CDR3, as DNA: TGTGCCAGCAGCCCAGGGGCCGGACGGGGCTACACCTTC. This gives the protein CASSPGAGRGYTF. Variable domain in full (rest from reference TRBV7-3 and TRBJ1-2): GAGVSQTPSNKVTEKGKYVELRCDPISGHTALYWYRQSLGQGPEFLIYFQGTGAADDSGLPNDRFFAVRPEGSVSTLKIQRTERGDSAVYLCASSPGAGRGYTFGSGTRLTVV.